This T cell receptor beta chain appears in the sequencing data of a study of cytomegalovirus exposure and HLA in healthy donors. Study-level findings and limits: There were some 150 TCR beta chains listed as cytomegalovirus-associated. Most TCR sequences were rare, but some public TCRs occurred in many donors.

Only in-frame clones appear in the TCRdb table, and some are missing; sequencing was by immunoSEQ multiplex PCR. The table records about 160,000 clones, nearly 90% of them present only once. V was trimmed by 4 bases and J by 2 bases, leaving 12 bases between them. Germline loops: CDR1 LNHDA, CDR2 SQIVND (reference sequence). The CDR3 consists of 15 residues. Worth noting for this clone: Antigen unknown.

This chain connects TRBV19 to TRBJ2-1; D uncertain. The clonotype originates from a man between 18 and 29 years old in good health and CMV-seropositive. The sequencing sample was made of PBMCs. This CDR3 reads CASSNEWATYNEQFF. CDR3 DNA sequence: TGTGCCAGTAGTAACGAATGGGCAACCTACAATGAGCAGTTCTTC.